A selection of T cell receptor beta chains follows, all from one sample in a study of cytomegalovirus exposure and HLA in healthy donors. The repertoire was sequenced with immunoSEQ multiplex PCR; TCRdb's copy has only in-frame clones and lacks some. The repertoire consists of 15,000 to 20,000 clones, with around 75% occurring once and the leading ten covering roughly 3.5%. Sequencing used PBMCs. The source is a man aged 18 to 29 in good health and CMV-seronegative. Each CDR3 is given with its conserved first and last residue. Fields, in order: J gene, V gene, D gene, clone size, CDR3 DNA, CDR3 protein. A D gene is named only where the DNA matches it firmly. Part of the rows lack a size; the others show once, few, many or a class for expanded clones.

J gene: TRBJ2-7
V gene: TRBV6-5
D gene: TRBD1
clone size: .
CDR3 DNA: TGTGCCAGCAGTTACTCGGGACAGCCCTACGAGCAGTACTTC
CDR3 protein: CASSYSGQPYEQYF

J gene: TRBJ2-3
V gene: TRBV29-1
D gene: TRBD2
clone size: .
CDR3 DNA: TGCAGCGTTGTGCAGCGGGGAAGCACAGATACGCAGTATTTT
CDR3 protein: CSVVQRGSTDTQYF

J gene: TRBJ1-2
V gene: TRBV6-1
D gene: .
clone size: .
CDR3 DNA: TGTGCCAGCAGTGAGCAGGGTCAGCTTGGCTACACCTTC
CDR3 protein: CASSEQGQLGYTF

J gene: TRBJ1-3
V gene: TRBV29-1
D gene: TRBD1
clone size: few
CDR3 DNA: TGCAGCTCCGAGCCCTGGACAGGGGGTGAAGGAAACACCATATATTTT
CDR3 protein: CSSEPWTGGEGNTIYF

J gene: TRBJ1-2
V gene: TRBV27
D gene: TRBD1
clone size: .
CDR3 DNA: TGTGCCAGCAGTGGACAGGGATATGGCTACACCTTC
CDR3 protein: CASSGQGYGYTF

J gene: TRBJ2-1
V gene: TRBV19
D gene: .
clone size: few
CDR3 DNA: TGTGCCAGTAGTACGGTTGGGGCTGAGCAGTTCTTC
CDR3 protein: CASSTVGAEQFF

J gene: TRBJ1-1
V gene: TRBV27
D gene: .
clone size: .
CDR3 DNA: TGTGCCAGCAGTTTATGGGGGGGTTCAGAAGCTTTCTTT
CDR3 protein: CASSLWGGSEAFF

J gene: TRBJ1-2
V gene: TRBV15
D gene: .
clone size: .
CDR3 DNA: TGTGCCACCAGCAGAAGAGCAGGGGAAATCGGCTACACCTTC
CDR3 protein: CATSRRAGEIGYTF

J gene: TRBJ1-5
V gene: TRBV5-6
D gene: TRBD1
clone size: .
CDR3 DNA: TGTGCCAGCAGCTTGAACAGGGGTCAGGGGCCCCAGCATTTT
CDR3 protein: CASSLNRGQGPQHF

J gene: TRBJ2-7
V gene: TRBV30
D gene: .
clone size: .
CDR3 DNA: TGTGCCTGGACGGCGGATGCCTACGAGCAGTACTTC
CDR3 protein: CAWTADAYEQYF

J gene: TRBJ1-1
V gene: TRBV6-7
D gene: TRBD1
clone size: .
CDR3 DNA: TGTGCCAGCAGTTACGAGGGACAGGGCCTCAACACTGAAGCTTTCTTT
CDR3 protein: CASSYEGQGLNTEAFF

J gene: TRBJ1-5
V gene: TRBV6-5
D gene: TRBD1
clone size: .
CDR3 DNA: TGTGCCAGCAGCCCACGACAGGGGTATCAGCCCCAGCATTTT
CDR3 protein: CASSPRQGYQPQHF

J gene: TRBJ2-7
V gene: TRBV7-9
D gene: TRBD1
clone size: few
CDR3 DNA: TGTGCCAGCATCCCCGACAGGGTCTACGAGCAGTACTTC
CDR3 protein: CASIPDRVYEQYF

J gene: TRBJ2-7
V gene: TRBV6-5
D gene: .
clone size: .
CDR3 DNA: TGTGCCAGCAGGGAGTGGACGGGATACGAGCAGTACTTC
CDR3 protein: CASREWTGYEQYF

J gene: TRBJ1-4
V gene: TRBV7-8
D gene: .
clone size: .
CDR3 DNA: TGTGCCAGCACCCACAGCTACCCTAATGAAAAACTGTTTTTT
CDR3 protein: CASTHSYPNEKLFF

J gene: TRBJ1-2
V gene: TRBV7-9
D gene: TRBD1
clone size: .
CDR3 DNA: TGTGCCAGCAGCCCCGACGGACAGGGCACCTATGGCTACACCTTC
CDR3 protein: CASSPDGQGTYGYTF

J gene: TRBJ2-1
V gene: TRBV6-1
D gene: TRBD1
clone size: .
CDR3 DNA: TGTGCCAGCAGTAAATACAGGGGCAATGAGCAGTTCTTC
CDR3 protein: CASSKYRGNEQFF

J gene: TRBJ1-2
V gene: TRBV30
D gene: .
clone size: .
CDR3 DNA: TGTGCCTGGAGCTGGGGGGACGGCTACACCTTC
CDR3 protein: CAWSWGDGYTF

J gene: TRBJ1-2
V gene: TRBV30
D gene: .
clone size: .
CDR3 DNA: TGTGCCTGGAGTGCAGGGACTAACTATGGCTACACCTTC
CDR3 protein: CAWSAGTNYGYTF

J gene: TRBJ2-1
V gene: TRBV7-8
D gene: .
clone size: .
CDR3 DNA: TGTGCCAGCAGCTTAACTAGTATTTCCTACAATGAGCAGTTCTTC
CDR3 protein: CASSLTSISYNEQFF

J gene: TRBJ1-2
V gene: TRBV29-1
D gene: .
clone size: .
CDR3 DNA: TGCAGCGTTGTTCGTACAGCCTATGGCTACACCTTC
CDR3 protein: CSVVRTAYGYTF

J gene: TRBJ1-6
V gene: TRBV6-5
D gene: .
clone size: .
CDR3 DNA: TGTGCCAGCAGCTTTCGACAGGCAGGTCCCCTCCACTTT
CDR3 protein: CASSFRQAGPLHF

J gene: TRBJ2-7
V gene: TRBV7-6
D gene: .
clone size: once
CDR3 DNA: TGTGCCAGCAGCCCGAACAGGCAAAACTACGAGCAGTACTTC
CDR3 protein: CASSPNRQNYEQYF

J gene: TRBJ2-3
V gene: TRBV11-2
D gene: .
clone size: few
CDR3 DNA: TGTGCCAGCAGCTCCGCGACTAGTTCTACGCAGTATTTT
CDR3 protein: CASSSATSSTQYF

J gene: TRBJ1-1
V gene: TRBV29-1
D gene: .
clone size: .
CDR3 DNA: TGCAGCGTTGAAGACAGGGCTGAAGCTTTCTTT
CDR3 protein: CSVEDRAEAFF

J gene: TRBJ1-5
V gene: TRBV9
D gene: .
clone size: .
CDR3 DNA: TGTGCCAGCAGCGCCGGGTGGGGGGTAAATCAGCCCCAGCATTTT
CDR3 protein: CASSAGWGVNQPQHF

J gene: TRBJ2-1
V gene: TRBV29-1
D gene: TRBD2
clone size: .
CDR3 DNA: TGCAGCGCTCCCGGCGGGAGAGCCTACAATGAGCAGTTCTTC
CDR3 protein: CSAPGGRAYNEQFF

J gene: TRBJ2-7
V gene: TRBV4-2
D gene: .
clone size: .
CDR3 DNA: TGTGCCAGCAGCCCGGGGGGCCCCTCCATCTACGAGCAGTACTTC
CDR3 protein: CASSPGGPSIYEQYF

J gene: TRBJ2-7
V gene: TRBV5-1
D gene: TRBD1
clone size: .
CDR3 DNA: TGCGCCAGCAGCTTGGATGACAGGGCCTACGAGCAGTACTTC
CDR3 protein: CASSLDDRAYEQYF

J gene: TRBJ1-4
V gene: TRBV30
D gene: .
clone size: .
CDR3 DNA: TGTGCCTGGAGTGCTCTTGGCGGCCCAGAAAAACTGTTTTTT
CDR3 protein: CAWSALGGPEKLFF

J gene: TRBJ1-1
V gene: TRBV9
D gene: .
clone size: .
CDR3 DNA: TGTGCCAGCAGCGAGGGATTACAAAGGGGCACTGAAGCTTTCTTT
CDR3 protein: CASSEGLQRGTEAFF

J gene: TRBJ1-1
V gene: TRBV30
D gene: .
clone size: .
CDR3 DNA: TGTGCCTGGAATCGAGCGTCTGAAGCTTTCTTT
CDR3 protein: CAWNRASEAFF

J gene: TRBJ1-6
V gene: TRBV13
D gene: TRBD1
clone size: .
CDR3 DNA: TGTGCCAGCTCCTTTGGTAGGACAGGGAGCTCACCCCTCCACTTT
CDR3 protein: CASSFGRTGSSPLHF

J gene: TRBJ1-1
V gene: TRBV29-1
D gene: .
clone size: .
CDR3 DNA: TGCAGCGCCGTATGGGGAGAGACTGAAGCTTTCTTT
CDR3 protein: CSAVWGETEAFF

J gene: TRBJ1-2
V gene: TRBV6-5
D gene: .
clone size: .
CDR3 DNA: TGTGCCAGCACCCTCCGGCGAGGGAATGGCTACACCTTC
CDR3 protein: CASTLRRGNGYTF